This TCR beta chain emerged from a study of blood T cell repertoires in COVID-19. As for the study in general: The United States, Italy and Spain were the sources of the acute and convalescent COVID-19 samples. Sample material is recorded as cDNA or gDNA derived from T cells, B-cell-depleted T cells, or PBMCs.

Original methodology: How many nucleated cells were present was estimated from reference gene primer amplification. Method: immunoSEQ multiplex PCR; TCRdb's copy keeps in-frame clones and lacks some. Clonal size and the V and J genes are those of that table, whereas D and trimming came from the DNA. Of some 260,000 clones listed, roughly 80% are singletons. CDR3 size: 17 residues. V gave up 0 bases and J gave up 7 bases, with 18 bases separating them. Germline V gene sequence: CDR1 MGHRA, CDR2 YSYEKL. The rearrangement uses TRBV4-1 and TRBJ2-2, with D hard to call. This sequence originates from a man aged 25 to 40 with acute COVID-19. Sample: PBMCs or T cells enriched from blood (not recorded which). The CDR3 DNA sequence: TGCGCCAGCAGCCAAGATAACGGTCTAGTAATACGCGGGGAGCTGTTTTTT. It encodes CASSQDNGLVIRGELFF.